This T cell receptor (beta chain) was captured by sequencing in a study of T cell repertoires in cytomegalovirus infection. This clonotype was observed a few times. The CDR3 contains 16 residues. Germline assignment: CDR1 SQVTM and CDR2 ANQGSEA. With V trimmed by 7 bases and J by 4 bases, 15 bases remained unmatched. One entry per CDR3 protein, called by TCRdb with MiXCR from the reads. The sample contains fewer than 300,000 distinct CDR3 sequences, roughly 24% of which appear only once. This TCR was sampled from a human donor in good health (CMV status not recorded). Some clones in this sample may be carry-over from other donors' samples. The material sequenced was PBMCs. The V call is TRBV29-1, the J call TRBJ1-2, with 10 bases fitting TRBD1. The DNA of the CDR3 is TGCAGCGCTGGGACAGGGGAGGTTCTATTAGGCTATGGCTACACCTTC. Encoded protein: CSAGTGEVLLGYGYTF.